This record concerns one TCR beta chain sequence. No antigen is known for it. Base qualities are missing; no much larger clone stands one base away. This entry belongs to a study of T-cell memory formation after mild COVID-19 (dated by TCRdb to the early 2020s). Study-level background: TCR sequence clusters from the two donors were found to be largely donor specific. In a couple of donors, T-cell clones that expanded and contracted after mild COVID-19 were tracked by sequencing TCRalpha and TCRbeta repertoires over time. Two young, previously healthy adult volunteers made up the cohort, one male and one female.

General conclusions and limits of the study: Contracting CD4+ clones were located mainly in the CM and EM memory subsets, whereas CD8+ clones were found to be enriched in EMRA. The study covered only a couple of mild cases, and larger cohorts including severe cases with pre-infection samples were considered necessary. From day 15 to 85, contracting clones showed balanced CD4/CD8 phenotypes, whereas a second wave of clones that expanded from day 15 to 37 leaned towards CD4+. The second-wave clones that peaked on day 37 were not confirmed to be SARS-CoV-2 specific. Some responding clones were found in pre-infection memory, which suggests that pre-existing cross-reactive memory T cells took part in the SARS-CoV-2 response.

Ficoll-Paque density gradient centrifugation was used to isolate PBMCs. Per the germline V gene (reference sequence), LNHNV is the CDR1 and YYDKDF is the CDR2. The CDR3 contains 15 residues, cysteine and phenylalanine counted. Of the read, only the CDR3 DNA is kept; its 45 bases are in frame from base 1. Trimmed from V: 1 base; trimmed from J: 4 bases; junction bases lacking a gene match: 7. Instrument on record: Illumina NovaSeq 6000. cDNA libraries for TCRalpha and TCRbeta were prepared by 5'RACE using constant-segment primers, with sample barcodes and unique molecular identifiers added. RNA was extracted from every sample with Trizol reagent. Libraries were amplified in two PCR steps, with a second sample barcode and Illumina TruSeq adapters added in the second step. Libraries were sequenced on an Illumina NovaSeq with 2 x 150 bp paired-end reads. Regarding the original processing steps: Demultiplexing of reads and collapsing into UMI-guided consensus sequences were performed with migec v1.2.7. Using mixcr v2.1.11, UMI consensuses were aligned to TRA and TRB V and J templates and then assembled into clonotypes. Clonotypes were classified as expanded or contracted when called significant by both edgeR and NoisET, with noise models trained on biological replicates. For edgeR calls, a false discovery rate-adjusted p below 0.01 and a log2 fold-change threshold of 1 were applied. As an exploratory analysis of dynamics, max-normalized trajectories of the 1000 most abundant clonotypes were examined with PCA combined with hierarchical clustering. The CD4 or CD8 phenotype of responding clones was assigned using the separately sequenced CD4+ and CD8+ repertoires. TCRdb ran its own pipeline on the public reads, namely fastp trimming at Q25 and MiXCR clone calling, and kept in-frame beta chains. Identical CDR3 proteins give one entry, which carries the most common genes and DNA. The V and J calls were not made by the authors but by TCRdb's processing. Across this sample there are 410,000 or so distinct CDR3 sequences, with more than 20% seen only once. The top ten clones comprise around 13% of the sample.

The chain is assembled from TRBV15 and TRBJ2-7; the central 7 bases match TRBD2. Sequences were obtained from PBMCs or a T cell subset sorted from them (not recorded which). This clonotype originated in an adult woman who had mild COVID-19 (a few samples of this study predate the infection). The sample titles of this study are shuffled in the database, so cell type and time point are left out; the donor was told from shared clones. The DNA reads TGTGCCACCAGCAGAGCCCTGGGGGGGGGGTACGAGCAGTACTTC. It specifies CATSRALGGGYEQYF.